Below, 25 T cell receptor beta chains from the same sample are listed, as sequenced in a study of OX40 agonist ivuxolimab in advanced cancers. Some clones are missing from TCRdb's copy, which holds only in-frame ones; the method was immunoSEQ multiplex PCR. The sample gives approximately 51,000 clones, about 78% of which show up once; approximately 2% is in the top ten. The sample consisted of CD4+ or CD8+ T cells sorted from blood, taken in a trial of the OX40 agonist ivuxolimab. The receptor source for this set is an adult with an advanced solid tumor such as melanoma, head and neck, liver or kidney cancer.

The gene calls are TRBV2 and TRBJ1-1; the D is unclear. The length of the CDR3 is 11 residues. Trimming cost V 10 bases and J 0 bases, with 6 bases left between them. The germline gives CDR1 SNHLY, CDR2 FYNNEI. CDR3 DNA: TGTGCCATCGGGGTGAACACTGAAGCTTTCTTT. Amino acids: CAIGVNTEAFF.

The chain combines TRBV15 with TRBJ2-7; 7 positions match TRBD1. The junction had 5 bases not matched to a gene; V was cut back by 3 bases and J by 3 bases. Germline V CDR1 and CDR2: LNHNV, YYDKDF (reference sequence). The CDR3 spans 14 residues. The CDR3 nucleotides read TGTGCCACCAGCAGGGGGGACAGCAACTACGAGCAGTACTTC. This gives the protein CATSRGDSNYEQYF. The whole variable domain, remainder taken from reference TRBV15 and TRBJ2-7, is DAMVIQNPRYQVTQFGKPVTLSCSQTLNHNVMYWYQQKSSQAPKLLFHYYDKDFNNEADTPDNFQSRRPNTSFCFLDIRSPGLGDTAMYLCATSRGDSNYEQYFGPGTRLTVT.

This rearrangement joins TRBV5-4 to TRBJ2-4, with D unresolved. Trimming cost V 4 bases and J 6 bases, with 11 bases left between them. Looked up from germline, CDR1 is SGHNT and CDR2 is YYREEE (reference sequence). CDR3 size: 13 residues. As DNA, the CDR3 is TGTGCCAGCAGCGAATCCCGGGTAAACATTCAGTACTTC. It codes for CASSESRVNIQYF.

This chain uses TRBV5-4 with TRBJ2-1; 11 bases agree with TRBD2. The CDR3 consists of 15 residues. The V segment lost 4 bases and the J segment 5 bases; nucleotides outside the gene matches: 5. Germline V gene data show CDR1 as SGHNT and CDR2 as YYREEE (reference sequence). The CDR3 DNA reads TGTGCCAGCAGCCCCACTAGCGGGAGAGACAATGAGCAGTTCTTC. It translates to CASSPTSGRDNEQFF. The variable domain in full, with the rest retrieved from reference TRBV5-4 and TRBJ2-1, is ETGVTQSPTHLIKTRGQQVTLRCSSQSGHNTVSWYQQALGQGPQFIFQYYREEENGRGNFPPRFSGLQFPNYSSELNVNALELDDSALYLCASSPTSGRDNEQFFGPGTRLTVL.

The CDR3: CASRWDRGMNTEAFF. CDR3 DNA: TGTGCCAGCAGGTGGGACAGGGGGATGAACACTGAAGCTTTCTTT. The chain joins TRBV2 to TRBJ1-1, with 11 bases fitting TRBD1. V was clipped by 6 bases and J by 0 bases; unmatched bases: 3. CDR3 length: 15 amino acids. Germline V gene data show CDR1 as SNHLY and CDR2 as FYNNEI.

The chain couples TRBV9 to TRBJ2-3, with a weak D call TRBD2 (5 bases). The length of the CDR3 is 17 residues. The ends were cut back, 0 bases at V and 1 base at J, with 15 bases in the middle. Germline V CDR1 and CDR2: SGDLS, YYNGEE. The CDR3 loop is CASSVDPPGRGTDTQYF. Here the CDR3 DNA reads TGTGCCAGCAGCGTAGACCCCCCGGGAAGGGGCACAGATACGCAGTATTTT.

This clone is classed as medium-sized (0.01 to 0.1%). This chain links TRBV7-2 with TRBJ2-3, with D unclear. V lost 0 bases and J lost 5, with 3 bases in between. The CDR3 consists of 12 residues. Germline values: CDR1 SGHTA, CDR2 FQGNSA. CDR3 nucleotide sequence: TGTGCCAGCAGCTTAGCGGAAGATACGCAGTATTTT. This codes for CASSLAEDTQYF.

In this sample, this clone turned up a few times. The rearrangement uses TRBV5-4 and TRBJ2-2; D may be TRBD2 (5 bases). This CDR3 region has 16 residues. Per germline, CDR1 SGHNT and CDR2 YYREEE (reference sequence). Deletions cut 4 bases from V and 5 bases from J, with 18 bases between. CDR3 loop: CASSPSGRRSTGELFF. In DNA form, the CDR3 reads TGTGCCAGCAGCCCGAGCGGCCGCCGGAGTACCGGGGAGCTGTTTTTT.

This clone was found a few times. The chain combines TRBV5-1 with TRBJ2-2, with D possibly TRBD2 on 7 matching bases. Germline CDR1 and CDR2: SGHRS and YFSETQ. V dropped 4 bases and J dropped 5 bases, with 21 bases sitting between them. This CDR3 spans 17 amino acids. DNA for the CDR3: TGCGCCAGCAGCCTGGGGGGGCAGTCCTATCTTACCGGGGAGCTGTTTTTT. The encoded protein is CASSLGGQSYLTGELFF. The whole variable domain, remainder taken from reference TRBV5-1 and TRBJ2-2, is KAGVTQTPRYLIKTRGQQVTLSCSPISGHRSVSWYQQTPGQGLQFLFEYFSETQRNKGNFPGRFSGRQFSNSRSEMNVSTLELGDSALYLCASSLGGQSYLTGELFFGEGSRLTVL.

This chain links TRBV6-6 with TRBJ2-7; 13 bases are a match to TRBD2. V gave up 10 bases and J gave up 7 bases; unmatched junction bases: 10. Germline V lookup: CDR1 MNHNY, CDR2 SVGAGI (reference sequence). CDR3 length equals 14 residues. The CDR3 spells CATRPGLAGWEQYF. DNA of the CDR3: TGTGCCACACGACCGGGACTAGCGGGATGGGAGCAGTACTTC.

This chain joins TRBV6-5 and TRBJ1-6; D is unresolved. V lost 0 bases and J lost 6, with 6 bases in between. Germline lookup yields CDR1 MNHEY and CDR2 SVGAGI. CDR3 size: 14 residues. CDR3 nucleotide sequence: TGTGCCAGCAGTTACTCGGCCCTTAATTCACCCCTCCACTTT. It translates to CASSYSALNSPLHF.

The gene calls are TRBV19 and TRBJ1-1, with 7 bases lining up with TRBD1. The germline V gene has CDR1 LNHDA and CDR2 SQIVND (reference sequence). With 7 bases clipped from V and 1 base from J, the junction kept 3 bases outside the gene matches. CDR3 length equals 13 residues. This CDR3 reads CASTDRQNTEAFF. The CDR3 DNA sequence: TGTGCCAGTACGGACAGGCAGAACACTGAAGCTTTCTTT.

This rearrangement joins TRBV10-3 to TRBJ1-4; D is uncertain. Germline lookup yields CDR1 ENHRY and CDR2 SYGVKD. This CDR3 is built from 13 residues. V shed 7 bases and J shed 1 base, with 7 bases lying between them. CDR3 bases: TGTGCCATCAAGGCCGGAACTAATGAAAAACTGTTTTTT. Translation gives CAIKAGTNEKLFF.

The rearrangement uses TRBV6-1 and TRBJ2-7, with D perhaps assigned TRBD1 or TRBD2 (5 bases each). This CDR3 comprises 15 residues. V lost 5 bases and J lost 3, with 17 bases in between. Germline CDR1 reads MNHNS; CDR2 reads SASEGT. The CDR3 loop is CASSPTPRGDYEQYF. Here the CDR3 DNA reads TGTGCCAGCAGTCCCACTCCGAGAGGGGACTACGAGCAGTACTTC.

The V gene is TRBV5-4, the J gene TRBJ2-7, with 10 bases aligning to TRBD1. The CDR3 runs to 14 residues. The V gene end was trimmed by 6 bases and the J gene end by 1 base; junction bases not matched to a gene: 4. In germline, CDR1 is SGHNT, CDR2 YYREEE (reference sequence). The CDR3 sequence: CASTRQGASYEQYF. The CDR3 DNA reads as TGTGCCAGCACAAGACAGGGGGCGTCCTACGAGCAGTACTTC.

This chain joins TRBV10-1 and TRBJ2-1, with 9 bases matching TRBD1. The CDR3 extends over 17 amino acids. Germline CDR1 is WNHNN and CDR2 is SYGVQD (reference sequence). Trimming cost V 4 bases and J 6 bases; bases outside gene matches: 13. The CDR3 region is CASSGPPGDRAGNEQFF. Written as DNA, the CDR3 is TGCGCCAGCAGTGGACCCCCGGGGGACAGGGCGGGCAATGAGCAGTTCTTC.

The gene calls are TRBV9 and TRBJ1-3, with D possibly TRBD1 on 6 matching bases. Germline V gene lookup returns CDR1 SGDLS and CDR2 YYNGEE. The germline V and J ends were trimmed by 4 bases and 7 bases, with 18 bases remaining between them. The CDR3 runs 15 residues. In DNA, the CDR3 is TGTGCCAGCAGCCCCCGGGGGGGCACTGCGAACACCATATATTTT. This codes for CASSPRGGTANTIYF.

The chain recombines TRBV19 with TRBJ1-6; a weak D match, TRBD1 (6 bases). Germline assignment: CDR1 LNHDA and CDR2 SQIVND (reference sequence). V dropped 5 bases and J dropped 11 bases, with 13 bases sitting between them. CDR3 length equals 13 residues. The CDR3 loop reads CASSRTVGTPLHF. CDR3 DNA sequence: TGTGCCAGTAGTCGGACAGTTGGAACACCCCTCCACTTT.

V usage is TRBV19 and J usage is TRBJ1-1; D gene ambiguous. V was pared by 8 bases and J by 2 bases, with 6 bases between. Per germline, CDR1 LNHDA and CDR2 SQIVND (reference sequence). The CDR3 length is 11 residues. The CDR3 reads CASVRNTEAFF. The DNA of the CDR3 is TGTGCCAGTGTTCGAAACACTGAAGCTTTCTTT. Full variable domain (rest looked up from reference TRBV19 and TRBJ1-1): DGGITQSPKYLFRKEGQNVTLSCEQNLNHDAMYWYRQDPGQGLRLIYYSQIVNDFQKGDIAEGYSVSREKKESFPLTVTSAQKNPTAFYLCASVRNTEAFFGQGTRLTVV.

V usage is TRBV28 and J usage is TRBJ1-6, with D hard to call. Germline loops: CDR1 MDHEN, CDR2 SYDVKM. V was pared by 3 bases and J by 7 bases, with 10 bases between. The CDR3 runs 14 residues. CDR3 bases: TGTGCCAGCAGTTTTTTCGCAGGCAATTCACCCCTCCACTTT. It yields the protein CASSFFAGNSPLHF.

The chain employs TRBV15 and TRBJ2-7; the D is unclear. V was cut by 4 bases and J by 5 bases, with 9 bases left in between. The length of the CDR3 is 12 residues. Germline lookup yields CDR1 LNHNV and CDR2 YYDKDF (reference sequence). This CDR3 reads CATSKSLDEQYF. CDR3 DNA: TGTGCCACCAGCAAGTCATTAGACGAGCAGTACTTC.

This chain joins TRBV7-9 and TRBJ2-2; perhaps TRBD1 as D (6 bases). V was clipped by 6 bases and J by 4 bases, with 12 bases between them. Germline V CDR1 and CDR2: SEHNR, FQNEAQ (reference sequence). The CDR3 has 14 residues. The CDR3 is CASRFQGSTGELFF. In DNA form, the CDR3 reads TGTGCCAGCAGGTTCCAGGGGAGCACCGGGGAGCTGTTTTTT.

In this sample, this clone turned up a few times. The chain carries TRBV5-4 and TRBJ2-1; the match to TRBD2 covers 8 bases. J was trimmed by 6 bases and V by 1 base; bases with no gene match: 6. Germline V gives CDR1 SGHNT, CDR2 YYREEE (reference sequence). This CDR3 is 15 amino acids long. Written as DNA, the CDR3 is TGTGCCAGCAGCTTGAGACTAGCGACAATCAATGAGCAGTTCTTC. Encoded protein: CASSLRLATINEQFF.

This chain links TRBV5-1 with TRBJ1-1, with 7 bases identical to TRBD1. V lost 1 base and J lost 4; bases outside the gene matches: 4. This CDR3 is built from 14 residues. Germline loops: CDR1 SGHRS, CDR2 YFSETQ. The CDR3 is CASSLQGGGTEAFF. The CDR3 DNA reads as TGCGCCAGCAGCTTGCAAGGGGGCGGCACTGAAGCTTTCTTT.

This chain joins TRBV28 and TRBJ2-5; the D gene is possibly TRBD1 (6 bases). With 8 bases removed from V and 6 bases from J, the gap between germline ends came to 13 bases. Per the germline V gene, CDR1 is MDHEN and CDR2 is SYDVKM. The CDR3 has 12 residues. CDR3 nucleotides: TGTGCCAGCGGTCTACAGGGAAAGACCCAGTACTTC. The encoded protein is CASGLQGKTQYF.